The clone carrying this T cell receptor beta chain was observed once. This CDR3 contains 12 residues. Germline CDR1 SQVTM, CDR2 ANQGSEA. Authors' methods: Amplification from reference gene primers served as the basis for estimated nucleated cell counts. The table came from immunoSEQ multiplex PCR; TCRdb's copy has only in-frame clones and leaves some out. D and trimming were read from the DNA, whereas the V and J calls and clone size are those reported in that table. The table includes almost 200,000 clones, around four fifths detected once. Patients of the Seattle cohort, enrolled during active infection, were followed longitudinally. This sample was taken from a study of blood T cell repertoires in COVID-19. Study context: The samples span acute and convalescent COVID-19 from the United States, Italy and Spain. T cells, B-cell-depleted T cells, or PBMCs supplied cDNA or gDNA.

The chain carries TRBV29-1 and TRBJ2-1, with D possibly matching TRBD1 (5 bases). Sequencing was done on a sample of peripheral blood. The source of this sequence is a man in his sixties with COVID-19, enrolled during active disease. CDR3 in amino acids: CGLFRDYNEQFF. The CDR3 DNA is TGCGGGCTCTTCAGGGACTACAATGAGCAGTTCTTC.